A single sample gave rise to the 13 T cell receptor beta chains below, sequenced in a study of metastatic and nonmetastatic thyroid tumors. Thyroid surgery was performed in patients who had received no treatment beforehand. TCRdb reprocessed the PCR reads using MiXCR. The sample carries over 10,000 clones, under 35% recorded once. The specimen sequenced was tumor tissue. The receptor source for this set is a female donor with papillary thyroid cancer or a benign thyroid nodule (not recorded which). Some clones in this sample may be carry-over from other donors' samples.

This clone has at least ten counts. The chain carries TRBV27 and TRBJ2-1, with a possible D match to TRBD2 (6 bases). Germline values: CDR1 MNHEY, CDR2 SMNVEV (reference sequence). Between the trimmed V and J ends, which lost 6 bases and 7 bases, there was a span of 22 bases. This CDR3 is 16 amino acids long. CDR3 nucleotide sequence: TGTGCCAGCAGCCCTGGGACTTGGAGGGTCAGGAATGAGCAGTTCTTC. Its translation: CASSPGTWRVRNEQFF.

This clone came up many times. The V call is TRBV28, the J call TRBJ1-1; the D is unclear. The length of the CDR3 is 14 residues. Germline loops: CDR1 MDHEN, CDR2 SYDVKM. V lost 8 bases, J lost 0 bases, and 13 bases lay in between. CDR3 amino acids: CASVHGSMNTEAFF. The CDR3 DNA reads TGTGCCAGCGTACACGGATCCATGAACACTGAAGCTTTCTTT.

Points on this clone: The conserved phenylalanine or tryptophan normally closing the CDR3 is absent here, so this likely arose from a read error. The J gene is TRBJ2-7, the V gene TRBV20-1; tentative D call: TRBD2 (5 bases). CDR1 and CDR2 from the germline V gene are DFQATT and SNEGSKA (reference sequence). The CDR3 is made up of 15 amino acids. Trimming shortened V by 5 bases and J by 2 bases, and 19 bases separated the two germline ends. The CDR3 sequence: CSAPTRTSGPYEQYS. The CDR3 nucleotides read TGCAGTGCTCCTACTAGGACCAGCGGCCCCTACGAGCAGTACTCC.

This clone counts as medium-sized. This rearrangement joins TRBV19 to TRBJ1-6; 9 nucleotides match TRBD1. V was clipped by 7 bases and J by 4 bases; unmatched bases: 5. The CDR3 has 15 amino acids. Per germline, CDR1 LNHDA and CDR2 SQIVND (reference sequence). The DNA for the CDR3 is TGTGCCAGTACCCCGGGACAGGGTTATAATTCACCCCTCCACTTT. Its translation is CASTPGQGYNSPLHF.

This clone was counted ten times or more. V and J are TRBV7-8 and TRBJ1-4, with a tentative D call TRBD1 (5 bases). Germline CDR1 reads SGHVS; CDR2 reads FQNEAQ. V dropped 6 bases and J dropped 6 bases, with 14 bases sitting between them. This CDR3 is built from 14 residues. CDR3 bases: TGTGCCAGCAGTCCGGGGGGGGTGGATGAAAAACTGTTTTTT. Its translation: CASSPGGVDEKLFF.

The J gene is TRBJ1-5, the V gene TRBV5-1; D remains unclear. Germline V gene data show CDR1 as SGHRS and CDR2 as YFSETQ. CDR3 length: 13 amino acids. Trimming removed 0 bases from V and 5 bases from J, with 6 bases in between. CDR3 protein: CASSLEFDQPQHF. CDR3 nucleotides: TGCGCCAGCAGCTTGGAATTTGATCAGCCCCAGCATTTT.

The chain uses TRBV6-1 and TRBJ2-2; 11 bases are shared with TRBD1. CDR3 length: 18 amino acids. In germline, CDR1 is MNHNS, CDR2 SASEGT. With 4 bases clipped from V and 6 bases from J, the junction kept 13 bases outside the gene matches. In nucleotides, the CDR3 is TGTGCCAGCAGTGCCCGGACAGGGGGCGCGACTGTCCCCGGGGAGCTGTTTTTT. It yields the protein CASSARTGGATVPGELFF.

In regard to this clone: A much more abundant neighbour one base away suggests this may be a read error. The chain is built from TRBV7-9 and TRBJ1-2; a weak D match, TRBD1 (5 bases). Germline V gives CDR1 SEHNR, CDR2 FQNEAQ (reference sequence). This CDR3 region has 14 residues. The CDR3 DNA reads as TGTGCCAGCAGCTCAAGCGGGGCTAACTATTGCTACACCTTC. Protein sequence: CASSSSGANYCYTF.

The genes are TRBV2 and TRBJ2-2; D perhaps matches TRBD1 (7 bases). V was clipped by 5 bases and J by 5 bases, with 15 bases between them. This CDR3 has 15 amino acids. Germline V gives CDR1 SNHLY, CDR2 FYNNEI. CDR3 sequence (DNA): TGTGCCAGCAGTCCTCGGACAGGAGGGACCGGGGAGCTGTTTTTT. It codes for CASSPRTGGTGELFF.

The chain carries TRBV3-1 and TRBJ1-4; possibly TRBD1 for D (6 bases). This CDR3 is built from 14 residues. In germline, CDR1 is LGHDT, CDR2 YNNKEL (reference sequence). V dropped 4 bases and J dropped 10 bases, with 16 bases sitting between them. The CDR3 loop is CASSRQGFYGKLFF. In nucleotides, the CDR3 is TGTGCCAGCAGCCGTCAGGGGTTTTATGGAAAACTGTTTTTT.

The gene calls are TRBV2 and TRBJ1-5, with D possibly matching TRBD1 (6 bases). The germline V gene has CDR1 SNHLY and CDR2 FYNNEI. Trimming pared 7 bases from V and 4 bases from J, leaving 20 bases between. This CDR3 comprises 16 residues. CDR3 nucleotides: TGTGCCAGCATTACAGGGCGCGCGACCCGGAATCAGCCCCAGCATTTT. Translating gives CASITGRATRNQPQHF.

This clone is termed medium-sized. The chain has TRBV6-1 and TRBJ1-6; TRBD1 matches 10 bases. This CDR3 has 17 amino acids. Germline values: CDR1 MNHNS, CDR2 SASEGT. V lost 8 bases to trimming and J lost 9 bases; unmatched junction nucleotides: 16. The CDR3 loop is CASGQGVTPSLGSPLHF. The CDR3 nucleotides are TGTGCCAGCGGACAGGGGGTAACCCCCAGCTTGGGTTCACCCCTCCACTTT.

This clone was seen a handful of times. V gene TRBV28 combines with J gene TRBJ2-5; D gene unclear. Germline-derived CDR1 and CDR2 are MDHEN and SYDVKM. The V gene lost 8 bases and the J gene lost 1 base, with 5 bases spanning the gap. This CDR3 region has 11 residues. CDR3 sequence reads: CASSLQETQYF. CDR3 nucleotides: TGTGCCAGCTCACTCCAAGAGACCCAGTACTTC.